Given below is one TCR beta chain in context. This record comes from a study of T cell responses to AZD1222 COVID-19 vaccine. This table comes from immunoSEQ multiplex PCR, and its TCRdb copy is limited to in-frame clones, with some not included. The sample lists about 86,000 clones; over 85% were seen once. The CDR3 contains 16 residues. Germline V gene sequence: CDR1 LGHDT, CDR2 YNNKEL (reference sequence). The J segment lost 3 bases and the V segment lost 3 bases, leaving 8 bases of the junction unmatched. The input for sequencing was peripheral blood, taken 28 days after the second AZD1222 dose. V is TRBV3-1 (or the pseudogene TRBV3-2) and J is TRBJ2-3; 8 bases align to TRBD1. The TCR sequence derives from an adult who received the AZD1222 COVID-19 vaccine. The CDR3 spells CASSHPYRGETDTQYF. Here the CDR3 DNA reads TGTGCCAGCAGCCACCCTTACAGGGGGGAGACAGATACGCAGTATTTT.